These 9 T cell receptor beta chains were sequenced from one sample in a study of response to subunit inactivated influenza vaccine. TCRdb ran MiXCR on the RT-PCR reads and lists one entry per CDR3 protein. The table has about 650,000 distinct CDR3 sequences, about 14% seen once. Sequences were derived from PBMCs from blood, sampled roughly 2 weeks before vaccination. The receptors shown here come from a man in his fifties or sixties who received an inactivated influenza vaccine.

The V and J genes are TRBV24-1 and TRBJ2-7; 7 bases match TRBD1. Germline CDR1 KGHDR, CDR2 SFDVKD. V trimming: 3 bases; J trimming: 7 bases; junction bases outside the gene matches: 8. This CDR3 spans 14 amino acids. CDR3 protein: CATSDPGTVSEQYF. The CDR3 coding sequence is TGTGCCACCAGTGATCCCGGGACAGTCTCTGAGCAGTACTTC.

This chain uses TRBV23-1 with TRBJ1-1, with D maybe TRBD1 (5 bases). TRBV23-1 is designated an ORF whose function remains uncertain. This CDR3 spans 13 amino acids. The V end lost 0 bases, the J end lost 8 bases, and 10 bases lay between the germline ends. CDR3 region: CASSQSSGFEAFF. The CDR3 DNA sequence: TGCGCCAGCAGTCAATCGTCAGGGTTCGAAGCTTTCTTT.

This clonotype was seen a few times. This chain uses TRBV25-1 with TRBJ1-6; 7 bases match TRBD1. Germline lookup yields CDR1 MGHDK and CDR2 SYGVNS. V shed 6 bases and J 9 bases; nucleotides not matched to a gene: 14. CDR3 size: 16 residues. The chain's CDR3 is CASRQTHNRGISPLHF. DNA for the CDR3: TGTGCCAGCAGGCAAACTCACAACAGGGGAATTTCACCCCTCCACTTT.

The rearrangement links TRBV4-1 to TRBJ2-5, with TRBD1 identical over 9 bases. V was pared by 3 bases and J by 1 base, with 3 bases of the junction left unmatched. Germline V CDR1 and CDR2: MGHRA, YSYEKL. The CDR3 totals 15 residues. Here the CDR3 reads CASSHGTGTQETQYF. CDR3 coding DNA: TGCGCCAGCAGCCACGGGACAGGGACCCAAGAGACCCAGTACTTC.

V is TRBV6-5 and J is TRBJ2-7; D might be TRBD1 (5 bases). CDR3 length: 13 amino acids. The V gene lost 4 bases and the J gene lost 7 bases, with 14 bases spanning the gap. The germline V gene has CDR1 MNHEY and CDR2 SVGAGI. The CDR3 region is CASSLTVLWEQYF. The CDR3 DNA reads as TGTGCCAGCAGTTTGACAGTACTCTGGGAGCAGTACTTC.

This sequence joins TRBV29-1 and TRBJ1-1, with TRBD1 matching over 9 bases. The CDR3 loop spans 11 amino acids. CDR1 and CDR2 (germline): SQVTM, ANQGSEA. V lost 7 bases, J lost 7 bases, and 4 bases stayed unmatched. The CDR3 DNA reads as TGCAGCGCACAGGGGGCAAGTGAAGCTTTCTTT. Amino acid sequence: CSAQGASEAFF.

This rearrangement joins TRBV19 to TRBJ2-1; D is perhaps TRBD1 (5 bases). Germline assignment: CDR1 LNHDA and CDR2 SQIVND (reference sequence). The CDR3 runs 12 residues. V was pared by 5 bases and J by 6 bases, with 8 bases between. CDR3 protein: CASSQGINEQFF. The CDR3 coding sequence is TGTGCCAGTAGTCAGGGTATCAATGAGCAGTTCTTC.

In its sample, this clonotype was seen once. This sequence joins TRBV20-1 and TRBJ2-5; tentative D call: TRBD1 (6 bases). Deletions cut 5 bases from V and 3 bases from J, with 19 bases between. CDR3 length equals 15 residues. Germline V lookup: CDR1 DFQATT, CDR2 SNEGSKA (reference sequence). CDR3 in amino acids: CSAHRDRWRKETQYF. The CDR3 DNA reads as TGCAGTGCTCACAGGGACCGCTGGAGAAAAGAGACCCAGTACTTC.

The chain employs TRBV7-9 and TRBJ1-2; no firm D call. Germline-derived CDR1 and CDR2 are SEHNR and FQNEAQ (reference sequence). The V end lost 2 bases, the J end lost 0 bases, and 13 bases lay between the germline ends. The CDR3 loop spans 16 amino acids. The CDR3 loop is CASSLTNSPTNYGYTF. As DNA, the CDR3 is TGTGCCAGCAGCTTAACTAACAGTCCCACTAACTATGGCTACACCTTC.